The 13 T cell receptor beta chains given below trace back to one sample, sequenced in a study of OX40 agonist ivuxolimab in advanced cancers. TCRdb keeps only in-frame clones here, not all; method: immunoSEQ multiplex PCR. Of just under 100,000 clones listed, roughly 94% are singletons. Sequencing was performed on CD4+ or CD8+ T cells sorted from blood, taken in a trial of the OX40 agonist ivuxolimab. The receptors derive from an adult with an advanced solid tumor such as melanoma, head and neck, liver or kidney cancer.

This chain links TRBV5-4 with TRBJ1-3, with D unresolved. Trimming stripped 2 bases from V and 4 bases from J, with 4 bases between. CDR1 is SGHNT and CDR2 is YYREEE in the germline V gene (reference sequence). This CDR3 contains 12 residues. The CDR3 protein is CASSLQGNTIYF. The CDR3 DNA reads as TGTGCCAGCAGCTTACAGGGAAACACCATATATTTT.

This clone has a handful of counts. The CDR3 coding sequence is TGTGCCAGCAGTTCAGTCCCCGATATCTATGGCTACACCTTC. Translated: CASSSVPDIYGYTF. This rearrangement joins TRBV27 to TRBJ1-2; D is uncertain. V lost 4 bases and J 4 bases, leaving 13 bases between the germline ends. There are 14 residues in the CDR3. From germline, CDR1 is MNHEY and CDR2 SMNVEV (reference sequence).

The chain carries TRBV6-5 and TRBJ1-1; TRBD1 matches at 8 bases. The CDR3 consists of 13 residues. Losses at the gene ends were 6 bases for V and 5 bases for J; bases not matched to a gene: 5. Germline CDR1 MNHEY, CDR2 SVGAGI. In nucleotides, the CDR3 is TGTGCCAGCAGGCGACAGGGGAGAACTGAAGCTTTCTTT. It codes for CASRRQGRTEAFF.

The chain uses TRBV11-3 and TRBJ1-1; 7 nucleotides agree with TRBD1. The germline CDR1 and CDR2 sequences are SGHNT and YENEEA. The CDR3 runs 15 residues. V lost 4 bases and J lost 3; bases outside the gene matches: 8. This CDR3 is CASSSTQGGYTEAFF. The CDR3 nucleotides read TGTGCCAGCAGCTCGACGCAGGGGGGTTACACTGAAGCTTTCTTT.

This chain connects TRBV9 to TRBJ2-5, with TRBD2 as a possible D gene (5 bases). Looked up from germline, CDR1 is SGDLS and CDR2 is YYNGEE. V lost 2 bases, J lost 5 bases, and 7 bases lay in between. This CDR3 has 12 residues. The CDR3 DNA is TGTGCCAGCAGCGTGAGGGAGGAGACCCAGTACTTC. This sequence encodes CASSVREETQYF.

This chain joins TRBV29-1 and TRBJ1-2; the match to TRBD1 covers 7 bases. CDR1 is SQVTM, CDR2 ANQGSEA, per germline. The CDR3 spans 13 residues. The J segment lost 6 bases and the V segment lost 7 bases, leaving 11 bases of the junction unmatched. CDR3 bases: TGCAGCGCCGTATTCCGCAGGGGGAATGGCTACACCTTC. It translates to CSAVFRRGNGYTF.

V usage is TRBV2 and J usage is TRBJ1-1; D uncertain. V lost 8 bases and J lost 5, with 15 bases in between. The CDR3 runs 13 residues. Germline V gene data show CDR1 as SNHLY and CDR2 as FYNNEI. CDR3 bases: TGTGCCAGCCGTACCGATATCAAGACTGAAGCTTTCTTT. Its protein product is CASRTDIKTEAFF.

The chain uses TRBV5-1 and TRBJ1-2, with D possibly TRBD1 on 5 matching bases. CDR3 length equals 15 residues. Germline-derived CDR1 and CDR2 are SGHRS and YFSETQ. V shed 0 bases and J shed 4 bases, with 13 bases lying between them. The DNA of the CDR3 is TGCGCCAGCAGCTTGGAAGGGGAACCTACCTATGGCTACACCTTC. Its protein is CASSLEGEPTYGYTF. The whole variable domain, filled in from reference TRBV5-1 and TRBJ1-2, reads KAGVTQTPRYLIKTRGQQVTLSCSPISGHRSVSWYQQTPGQGLQFLFEYFSETQRNKGNFPGRFSGRQFSNSRSEMNVSTLELGDSALYLCASSLEGEPTYGYTFGSGTRLTVV.

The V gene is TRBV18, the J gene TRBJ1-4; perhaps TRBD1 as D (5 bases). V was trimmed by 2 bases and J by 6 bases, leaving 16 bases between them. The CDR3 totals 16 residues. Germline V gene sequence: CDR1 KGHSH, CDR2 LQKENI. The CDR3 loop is CASSPKITGRDEKLFF. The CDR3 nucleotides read TGTGCCAGCTCACCAAAGATAACAGGAAGAGATGAAAAACTGTTTTTT.

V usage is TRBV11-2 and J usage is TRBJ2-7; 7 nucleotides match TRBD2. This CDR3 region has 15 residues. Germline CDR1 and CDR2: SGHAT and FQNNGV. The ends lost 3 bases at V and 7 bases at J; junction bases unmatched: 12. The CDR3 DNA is TGTGCCAGCAGCTTTCGGGCGACTAGCCGGGGAGAGCAGTACTTC. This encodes CASSFRATSRGEQYF.

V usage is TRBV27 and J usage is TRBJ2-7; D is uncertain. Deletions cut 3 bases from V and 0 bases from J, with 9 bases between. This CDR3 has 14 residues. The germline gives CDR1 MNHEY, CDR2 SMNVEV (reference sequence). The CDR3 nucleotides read TGTGCCAGCAGTTTGGTCGCGGCCTCCTACGAGCAGTACTTC. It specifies CASSLVAASYEQYF.

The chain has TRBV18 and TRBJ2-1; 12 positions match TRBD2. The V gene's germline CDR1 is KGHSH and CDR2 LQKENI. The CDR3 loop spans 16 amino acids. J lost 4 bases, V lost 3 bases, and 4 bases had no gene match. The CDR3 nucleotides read TGTGCCAGCTCACCGCCCGGACTAGCGGGGTACAATGAGCAGTTCTTC. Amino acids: CASSPPGLAGYNEQFF.

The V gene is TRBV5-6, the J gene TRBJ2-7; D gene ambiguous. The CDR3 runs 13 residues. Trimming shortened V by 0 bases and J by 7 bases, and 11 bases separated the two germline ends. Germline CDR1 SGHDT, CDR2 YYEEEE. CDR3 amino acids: CASSLASRQEQYF. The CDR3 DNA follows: TGTGCCAGCAGCTTGGCTTCTAGGCAGGAGCAGTACTTC.